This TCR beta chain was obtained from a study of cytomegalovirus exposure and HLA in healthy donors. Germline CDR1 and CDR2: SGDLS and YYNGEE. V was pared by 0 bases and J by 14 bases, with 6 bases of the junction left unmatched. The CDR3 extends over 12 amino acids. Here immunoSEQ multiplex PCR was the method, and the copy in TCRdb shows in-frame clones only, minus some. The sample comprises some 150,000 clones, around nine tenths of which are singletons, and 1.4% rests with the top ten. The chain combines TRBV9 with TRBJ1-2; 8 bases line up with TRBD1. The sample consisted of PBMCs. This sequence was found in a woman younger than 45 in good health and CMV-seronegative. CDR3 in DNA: TGTGCCAGCAGCGTAGGGGACAGGCTGCCTACCTTC. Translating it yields CASSVGDRLPTF.